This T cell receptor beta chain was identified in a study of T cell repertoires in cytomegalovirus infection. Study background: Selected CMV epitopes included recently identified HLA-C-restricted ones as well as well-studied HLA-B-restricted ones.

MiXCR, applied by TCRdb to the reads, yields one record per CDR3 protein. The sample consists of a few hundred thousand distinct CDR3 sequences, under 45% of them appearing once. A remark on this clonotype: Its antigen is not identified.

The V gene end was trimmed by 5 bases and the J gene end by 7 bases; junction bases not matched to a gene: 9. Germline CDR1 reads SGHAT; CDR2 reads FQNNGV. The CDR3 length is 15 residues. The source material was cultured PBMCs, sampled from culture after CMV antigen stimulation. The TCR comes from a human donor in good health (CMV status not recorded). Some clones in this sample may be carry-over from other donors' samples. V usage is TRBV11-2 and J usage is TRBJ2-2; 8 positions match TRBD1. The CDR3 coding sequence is TGTGCCAGCAGCCGGACGACAGGGGTCTACGGGGAGCTGTTTTTT. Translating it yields CASSRTTGVYGELFF. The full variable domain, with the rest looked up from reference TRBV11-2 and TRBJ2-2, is EAGVAQSPRYKIIEKRQSVAFWCNPISGHATLYWYQQILGQGPKLLIQFQNNGVVDDSQLPKDRFSAERLKGVDSTLKIQPAKLEDSAVYLCASSRTTGVYGELFFGEGSRLTVL.